These T cell receptor beta chains were read from a single sample in a study of T cell responses to AZD1222 COVID-19 vaccine. Clones were sequenced by immunoSEQ multiplex PCR, and TCRdb holds only the in-frame ones, with some missing. The repertoire holds some 130,000 clones, about nine tenths seen once, with 8% to 10% in the top ten. The material was peripheral blood, obtained 28 days after the second AZD1222 dose. Receptors were obtained from an adult who received the AZD1222 COVID-19 vaccine. Each CDR3 is given with its conserved first and last residue. The D gene is left open where the match is weak. Size is stated for part of the rows, as once, few or many counts, or as a class when the clone is expanded.

J | size | D | V | DNA | CDR3
TRBJ2-1 | NA | NA | TRBV5-1 | TGCGCCAGCAGCCCCCCCGATGGGGGAGGGGGCGATGAGCAGTTCTTC | CASSPPDGGGGDEQFF
TRBJ1-1 | NA | TRBD1 | TRBV11-2 | TGTGCCAGCAGCTTTTCGACAGGGACGAACACTGAAGCTTTCTTT | CASSFSTGTNTEAFF
TRBJ2-7 | NA | TRBD1 | TRBV25-1 | TGTGCCAGCAGTATACGGACAGGGAGCGAGCAGTACTTC | CASSIRTGSEQYF
TRBJ1-3 | NA | NA | TRBV6-1 | TGTGCCAGCAGTGAAGGCGGACAGTACTCTGGAAACACCATATATTTT | CASSEGGQYSGNTIYF
TRBJ1-2 | NA | NA | TRBV7-6 | TGTGCCAGCAGCTTAGAGGCGGGCGGCTATGGCTACACCTTC | CASSLEAGGYGYTF
TRBJ1-5 | NA | NA | TRBV5-6 | TGTGCCAGCAGCAAAGACCCGGTGAATCAGCCCCAGCATTTT | CASSKDPVNQPQHF
TRBJ1-2 | NA | NA | TRBV7-9 | TGTGCCAGCAGCTTCCCAGGGACTCTCTTATCCGGCTACACCTTC | CASSFPGTLLSGYTF
TRBJ1-5 | NA | NA | TRBV3-1/TRBV3-2 | TGTGCCAGCAGCCGTGGGGTCGATCAGCCCCAGCATTTT | CASSRGVDQPQHF
TRBJ1-5 | NA | NA | TRBV12-3/TRBV12-4 | TGTGCCAGCAGTTCGGGGGGTCAGCCCCAGCATTTT | CASSSGGQPQHF
TRBJ1-6 | NA | NA | TRBV12-3/TRBV12-4 | TGTGCCAGCAGTTTAGACAGGGACTCACCCCTCCACTTT | CASSLDRDSPLHF
TRBJ2-5 | NA | NA | TRBV7-3 | TGTGCCAGCAGCTTAGGGGCTTCTCAAGAGACCCAGTACTTC | CASSLGASQETQYF
TRBJ1-1 | NA | NA | TRBV18 | TGTGCCAGCTCACCCCCGTGGCGCCGCATGAACACTGAAGCTTTCTTT | CASSPPWRRMNTEAFF
TRBJ2-7 | NA | NA | TRBV19 | TGTGCCAGTAGTAAACAGGGAGCTGACTACGAGCAGTACTTC | CASSKQGADYEQYF
TRBJ1-5 | NA | NA | TRBV7-9 | TGTGCCAGCAGCCTATTCGACAATCAGCCCCAGCATTTT | CASSLFDNQPQHF
TRBJ1-2 | NA | NA | TRBV3-1/TRBV3-2 | TGTGCCAGCAGCCCACACACAGGGCCAGGGGACTATGGCTACACCTTC | CASSPHTGPGDYGYTF
TRBJ1-6 | NA | TRBD1 | TRBV18 | TGTGCCAGCTCACCACCGGGACAGGGAGAGTCACCCCTCCACTTT | CASSPPGQGESPLHF
TRBJ1-2 | NA | NA | TRBV10-1 | TGCGCCAGCTCTCCGGGACCGGCGTATGGCTACACCTTC | CASSPGPAYGYTF
TRBJ1-4 | NA | NA | TRBV6-5 | TGTGCCAGCAGTTACGAGGGACCGGTGCCCGAAAAACTGTTTTTT | CASSYEGPVPEKLFF
TRBJ1-1 | NA | TRBD1 | TRBV29-1 | TGCAGCGTTCCCACAGGGGTTGAAGCTTTCTTT | CSVPTGVEAFF
TRBJ2-5 | once | NA | TRBV4-2 | TGTGCCAGCAGCCAAGATCCGGGACCACAAGAGACCCAGTACTTC | CASSQDPGPQETQYF
TRBJ1-6 | NA | NA | TRBV5-1 | TGCGCCAGCAGCCCCCGCGCGGGGGCACTTAATTCACCCCTCCACTTT | CASSPRAGALNSPLHF
TRBJ2-1 | NA | NA | TRBV11-3 | TGTGCCAGCAGTACCCAGTCCCGAAATGAGCAGTTCTTC | CASSTQSRNEQFF
TRBJ1-5 | NA | NA | TRBV18 | TGTGCCAGCTCACCACCAGCAGGGGTGGGATCGCCCCAGCATTTT | CASSPPAGVGSPQHF
TRBJ2-2 | NA | TRBD1 | TRBV3-1/TRBV3-2 | TGTGCCAGCAGCCTAGAATCAGGGGGTGCCGGGGAGCTGTTTTTT | CASSLESGGAGELFF
TRBJ1-3 | NA | TRBD1 | TRBV3-1/TRBV3-2 | TGTGCCAGCAGACGACAGGGAACCTCTGGAAACACCATATATTTT | CASRRQGTSGNTIYF
TRBJ2-2 | NA | TRBD1 | TRBV10-3 | TGTGCCATCAGGGGGGACAGCCTGAACACCGGGGAGCTGTTTTTT | CAIRGDSLNTGELFF
TRBJ1-2 | NA | NA | TRBV7-2 | TGTGCCAGCAGCTTACAACAGGGAACCAAGGGCTACACCTTC | CASSLQQGTKGYTF